These T cell receptor beta chains were read from a single sample in a study of radiation and T cells in renal cell carcinoma. Sequenced by immunoSEQ multiplex PCR; TCRdb stores in-frame clones only, minus some. The repertoire has approximately 94,000 clones, 82% of them found once; the top ten carry roughly 6%. This specimen was blood, taken from a patient whose treatment included radiotherapy and nephrectomy. The receptors come from a man aged 60 to 75 with renal cell carcinoma. The CDR3 runs from the conserved cysteine through the conserved F or W. The D gene is left open where the match is weak. Size is omitted from some rows. Given values are once, few, many or a class for expanded clones.

D | length | J | size | V | CDR3 | DNA
TRBD2 | 15 | TRBJ2-1 | - | TRBV4-1 | CASSQRSAGGNEQFF | TGCGCCAGCAGCCAACGTAGCGCGGGGGGCAATGAGCAGTTCTTC
- | 15 | TRBJ1-4 | - | TRBV5-1 | CASSLVAAANEKLFF | TGCGCCAGCAGCTTGGTGGCAGCGGCTAATGAAAAACTGTTTTTT
TRBD1 | 14 | TRBJ2-7 | - | TRBV5-1 | CASSLDRGRDEQYF | TGCGCCAGCAGCTTGGACAGGGGGCGAGACGAGCAGTACTTC
- | 13 | TRBJ1-1 | many | TRBV6-5 | CASSWGEDTEAFF | TGTGCCAGCAGTTGGGGGGAGGACACTGAAGCTTTCTTT
- | 16 | TRBJ1-5 | once | TRBV4-1 | CASSQEGAGVNQPQHF | TGCGCCAGCAGCCAAGAAGGTGCGGGAGTCAATCAGCCCCAGCATTTT
- | 14 | TRBJ2-2 | - | TRBV19 | CASKGGPNTGELFF | TGTGCCAGTAAAGGCGGGCCGAACACCGGGGAGCTGTTTTTT
TRBD2 | 18 | TRBJ2-2 | - | TRBV11-2 | CASSPGRAGGPVTGELFF | TGTGCCAGCAGCCCGGGTCGGGCGGGAGGGCCGGTTACCGGGGAGCTGTTTTTT
- | 13 | TRBJ2-7 | - | TRBV30 | CAWRDYRAYEQYF | TGTGCCTGGAGAGACTACAGGGCCTACGAGCAGTACTTC
TRBD2 | 13 | TRBJ2-7 | few | TRBV14 | CASSQELGGKQYF | TGTGCCAGCAGCCAAGAACTCGGGGGGAAGCAGTACTTC
- | 13 | TRBJ1-1 | - | TRBV7-9 | CASSAQGNTEAFF | TGTGCCAGCAGCGCACAGGGGAACACTGAAGCTTTCTTT
- | 13 | TRBJ1-2 | once | TRBV30 | CAWSVSISHGYTF | TGTGCCTGGAGTGTTTCCATCTCCCATGGCTACACCTTC
- | 14 | TRBJ1-2 | - | TRBV27 | CASSFGITNYGYTF | TGTGCCAGCAGTTTCGGAATCACTAACTATGGCTACACCTTC
- | 13 | TRBJ1-1 | - | TRBV14 | CASSQVRNTEAFF | TGTGCCAGCAGCCAAGTACGGAACACTGAAGCTTTCTTT
- | 15 | TRBJ2-5 | once | TRBV4-1 | CASSQVPGSQETQYF | TGCGCCAGCAGCCAAGTACCCGGGAGCCAAGAGACCCAGTACTTC
TRBD2 | 12 | TRBJ2-1 | - | TRBV7-2 | CASSPGGNEQFF | TGTGCCAGCAGCCCCGGGGGGAATGAGCAGTTCTTC
TRBD2 | 14 | TRBJ2-7 | - | TRBV5-1 | CASSLAAGEDEQYF | TGCGCCAGCAGCTTGGCCGCGGGGGAGGACGAGCAGTACTTC
TRBD2 | 16 | TRBJ2-2 | - | TRBV27 | CASIRLAGGPGGELFF | TGTGCCAGCATCCGATTAGCGGGAGGGCCAGGGGGGGAGCTGTTTTTT
- | 15 | TRBJ2-3 | - | TRBV7-2 | CASSFSLPGRDTQYF | TGTGCCAGCAGCTTCTCCCTCCCCGGTAGGGATACGCAGTATTTT
- | 15 | TRBJ2-1 | - | TRBV5-8 | CASSQEGSAYNEQFF | TGTGCCAGCAGCCAGGAGGGCTCAGCCTACAATGAGCAGTTCTTC
- | 15 | TRBJ1-4 | - | TRBV18 | CASSPTKQFNEKLFF | TGTGCCAGCTCACCAACAAAACAGTTTAATGAAAAACTGTTTTTT
TRBD1 | 15 | TRBJ2-5 | - | TRBV29-1 | CSVEGTGGRQETQYF | TGCAGCGTTGAGGGGACAGGGGGCAGGCAAGAGACCCAGTACTTC
TRBD1 | 15 | TRBJ2-7 | - | TRBV5-1 | CASSLDRTGGYEQYF | TGCGCCAGCAGCTTGGACCGGACAGGGGGCTACGAGCAGTACTTC
- | 16 | TRBJ2-3 | few | TRBV7-6 | CASSFLGALGTDTQYF | TGTGCCAGCAGCTTTTTGGGGGCCTTGGGCACAGATACGCAGTATTTT
- | 15 | TRBJ2-2 | - | TRBV15 | CATSRPLQNTGELFF | TGTGCCACCAGCAGACCCCTGCAGAACACCGGGGAGCTGTTTTTT
TRBD1 | 13 | TRBJ1-2 | - | TRBV6-5 | CASRRTGGYGYTF | TGTGCCAGCAGAAGGACAGGGGGCTATGGCTACACCTTC
- | 17 | TRBJ2-3 | - | TRBV4-1 | CASSHEGESEVTDTQYF | TGCGCCAGCAGCCACGAGGGAGAATCTGAGGTGACAGATACGCAGTATTTT
TRBD1 | 15 | TRBJ2-2 | once | TRBV5-1 | CASNAGTENTGELFF | TGCGCCAGCAATGCCGGGACAGAGAACACCGGGGAGCTGTTTTTT
TRBD2 | 17 | TRBJ2-5 | - | TRBV9 | CASSVGLVGTSIETQYF | TGTGCCAGCAGCGTAGGTTTGGTGGGGACTAGTATTGAGACCCAGTACTTC
- | 13 | TRBJ1-1 | - | TRBV5-1 | CASRGQTNTEAFF | TGCGCCAGCAGAGGACAGACGAACACTGAAGCTTTCTTT
- | 17 | TRBJ2-3 | - | TRBV7-9 | CASSISDRARGADTQYF | TGTGCCAGCAGCATTTCGGACAGAGCGCGGGGAGCAGATACGCAGTATTTT
TRBD2 | 17 | TRBJ2-2 | - | TRBV10-3 | CAISAARSGSGTGELFF | TGTGCCATCAGTGCGGCTAGGAGCGGGAGTGGCACCGGGGAGCTGTTTTTT
TRBD2 | 19 | TRBJ2-1 | - | TRBV4-2 | CASSQSGTSGLDKNNEQFF | TGTGCCAGCAGCCAATCTGGGACTAGCGGACTCGACAAGAACAATGAGCAGTTCTTC
- | 16 | TRBJ2-7 | - | TRBV11-3 | CASSATFRDTSYEQYF | TGTGCCAGCAGCGCGACCTTTCGGGACACCTCCTACGAGCAGTACTTC
- | 12 | TRBJ2-2 | once | TRBV5-1 | CASSQVTGELFF | TGCGCCAGCAGTCAGGTGACCGGGGAGCTGTTTTTT
- | 12 | TRBJ1-5 | - | TRBV19 | CASTLIGQPQHF | TGTGCCAGTACCCTCATTGGTCAGCCCCAGCATTTT
- | 17 | TRBJ2-3 | - | TRBV27 | CASSLLAQITSSDAQYF | TGTGCCAGCAGTTTATTGGCACAGATCACTTCGTCGGATGCGCAGTATTTT
- | 8 | TRBJ1-2 | - | TRBV25-1 | CASSFGTF | TGTGCCAGCAGTTTCGGGACCTTC
TRBD1 | 14 | TRBJ2-1 | - | TRBV10-3 | CAISPGQGANEQFF | TGTGCCATCAGTCCGGGACAGGGGGCGAATGAGCAGTTCTTC
- | 11 | TRBJ2-7 | - | TRBV20-1 | CSASQAGEQYF | TGCAGTGCTAGTCAGGCGGGCGAGCAGTACTTC
TRBD2 | 18 | TRBJ2-2 | - | TRBV9 | CASSTRTSGRTNTGELFF | TGTGCCAGCAGCACCCGGACTAGCGGGAGGACGAACACCGGGGAGCTGTTTTTT
- | 15 | TRBJ1-2 | - | TRBV10-3 | CAISDRTRDSNGYTF | TGTGCCATCAGTGACAGGACACGGGACTCGAATGGCTACACCTTC
- | 13 | TRBJ2-3 | - | TRBV29-1 | CSASMLEGDTQYF | TGCAGCGCCTCAATGTTGGAGGGGGATACGCAGTATTTT
TRBD2 | 16 | TRBJ2-3 | few | TRBV9 | CASSARLAGITDTQYF | TGTGCCAGCAGCGCACGACTAGCGGGTATCACAGATACGCAGTATTTT
- | 20 | TRBJ2-5 | - | TRBV4-1 | CASSPYGGITGGELEETQYF | TGCGCCAGCAGCCCGTATGGGGGGATTACAGGAGGCGAGTTAGAAGAGACCCAGTACTTC
TRBD1 | 13 | TRBJ2-7 | - | TRBV7-9 | CASSNRQGYEQYF | TGTGCCAGCAGCAACCGACAGGGCTACGAGCAGTACTTC